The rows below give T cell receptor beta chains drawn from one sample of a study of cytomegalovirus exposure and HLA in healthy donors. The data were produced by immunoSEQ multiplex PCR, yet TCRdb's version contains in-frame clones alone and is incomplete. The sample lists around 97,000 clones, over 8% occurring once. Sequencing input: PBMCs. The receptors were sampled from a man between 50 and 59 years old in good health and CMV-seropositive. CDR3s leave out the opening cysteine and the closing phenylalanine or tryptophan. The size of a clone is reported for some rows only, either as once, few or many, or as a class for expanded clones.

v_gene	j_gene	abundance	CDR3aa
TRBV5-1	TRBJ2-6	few	ASSQTGPGANVLT
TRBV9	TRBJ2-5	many	ASSQTSQGTTIQETQY
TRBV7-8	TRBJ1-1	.	ASSLGAGAGYTEAF
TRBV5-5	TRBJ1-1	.	ASSPWLAGYENTEAF
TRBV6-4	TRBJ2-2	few	ASSDFGTSGLGTGELF
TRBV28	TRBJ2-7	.	ASSFAGLEQY
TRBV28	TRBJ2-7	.	ASSSYLGQGGSYEQY
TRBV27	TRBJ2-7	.	ASSLRAGAGYEQY
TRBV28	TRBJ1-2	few	ASSQERARGYT
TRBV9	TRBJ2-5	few	ASRVSGTQENQY
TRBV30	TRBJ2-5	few	AWNRRGREAQY
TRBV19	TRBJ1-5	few	ASSNRVSRGNQPQH
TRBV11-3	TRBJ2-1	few	ASSPGTSGMYEQF
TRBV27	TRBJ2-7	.	ASSFGGLDYEQY
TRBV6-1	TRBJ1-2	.	ASSEVSGDYPGYT
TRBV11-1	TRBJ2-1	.	ASSLSGEQF
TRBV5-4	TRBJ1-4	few	ASSADRPGQLVEKLF
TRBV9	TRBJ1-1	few	ASSERGQPNTEAF
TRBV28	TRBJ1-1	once	ASRTQGLGGTAEAF
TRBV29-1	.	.	SVELAGVPYEQY
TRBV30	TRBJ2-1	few	AWSTLRTGNEQF
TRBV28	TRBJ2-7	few	ASTVGVGRRTLSYEQY
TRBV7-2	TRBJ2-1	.	ASSSSGTLGNEQF
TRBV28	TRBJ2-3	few	ASSPLTSASTDTQY
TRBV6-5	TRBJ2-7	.	ASTPQVSRSYEQY
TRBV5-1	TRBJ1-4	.	ASSLDGRGPEKLF
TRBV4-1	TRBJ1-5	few	ASSSGQPRSQPQH
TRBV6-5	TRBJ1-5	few	ASSGQGYSGPQH
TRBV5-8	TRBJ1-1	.	ASRTTAVLAF
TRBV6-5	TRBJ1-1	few	ASSYSSGQRAF
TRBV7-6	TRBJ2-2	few	ASSLVGGASLTGELF
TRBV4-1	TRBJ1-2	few	ASSQMTVNYGYT
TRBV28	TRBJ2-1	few	ASSGTSGSFEQF
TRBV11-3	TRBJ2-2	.	ASSPPGFNTGELF
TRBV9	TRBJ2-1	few	ASSVRGYNEQF
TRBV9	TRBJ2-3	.	ASSVGRPSTDTQY
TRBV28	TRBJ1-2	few	ASSQQGTVGYGYT
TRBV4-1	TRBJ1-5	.	ASSTNRGGNDSNQPQH
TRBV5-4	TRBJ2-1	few	ASSFLEGNEQF
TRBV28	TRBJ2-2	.	ASSSGTGGESGELF
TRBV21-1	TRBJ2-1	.	ASSKVFPDRVDGNEQF
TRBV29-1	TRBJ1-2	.	SVGDRAYYGYT
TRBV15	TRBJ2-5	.	ATSRGGQPETQY
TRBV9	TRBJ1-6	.	ASSGGGTSPLH
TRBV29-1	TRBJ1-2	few	SVREGDYGYT
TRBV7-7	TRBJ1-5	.	ASSRFGQGNNQPQH
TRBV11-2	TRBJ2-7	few	ASSLAPRMLQSEQY
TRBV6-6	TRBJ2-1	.	ASTSTGEAYNEQF
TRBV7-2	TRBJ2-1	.	ASSSSEDRGLDEQF
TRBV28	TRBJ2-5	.	ASSALDRGGETQY
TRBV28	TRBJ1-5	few	ASSSRRRYSNQPQH
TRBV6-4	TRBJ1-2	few	ASSKTGGGGYT
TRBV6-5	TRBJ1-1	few	ASSRTGGRTEAF
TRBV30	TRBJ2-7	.	AWRAGTGISYEQY
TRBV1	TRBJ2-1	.	TSSQVISATTPF
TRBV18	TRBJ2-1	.	ASSPPVEGFYNEQF
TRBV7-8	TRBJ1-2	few	ASSGLGTAGGGYT
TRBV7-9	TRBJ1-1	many	ASSPFRQGTEAF
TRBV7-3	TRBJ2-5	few	ASSLWPQETQY